These 32 T cell receptor beta chains were sequenced from one sample in a study of patients and donors after allogeneic stem cell transplantation. TCRdb reprocessed the RT-PCR reads via MiXCR and lists one record per CDR3 protein. Counted here are about a million distinct CDR3 sequences, roughly 18% occurring once; the ten biggest clones make up roughly 6%. Material: blood, either unsorted or a sorted T cell fraction (not recorded which). The receptors here all came from a human donor who was either an allogeneic HSCT recipient or a stem cell or donor lymphocyte infusion donor (not recorded which). It is not recorded whose cells these are; they may come from a transplant donor.

The chain is built from TRBV6-5 and TRBJ2-5; 9 bases are a match to TRBD1. V dropped 3 bases and J dropped 5; count of bases not matched to a gene: 10. The CDR3 consists of 16 residues. The V gene's germline CDR1 is MNHEY and CDR2 SVGAGI. The CDR3 is CASSYQWDRVRETQYF. The CDR3 DNA reads as TGTGCCAGCAGTTATCAGTGGGACAGGGTGCGGGAGACCCAGTACTTC.

This clonotype was detected many times. The V and J genes are TRBV4-2 and TRBJ2-7; D unresolved. V dropped 1 base and J dropped 5 bases, with 9 bases sitting between them. The CDR3 runs 13 residues. Germline V gives CDR1 LGHNA, CDR2 YNFKEQ. The CDR3 loop reads CASSQGAGNEQYF. CDR3 bases: TGTGCCAGCAGCCAAGGGGCTGGGAACGAGCAGTACTTC.

In this sample, this clonotype turned up a few times. The rearrangement joins TRBV28 to TRBJ1-1, with a possible D match to TRBD1 (6 bases). This CDR3 has 14 residues. With 5 bases removed from V and 3 bases from J, the gap between germline ends came to 13 bases. CDR1 is MDHEN and CDR2 is SYDVKM in the germline V gene. In nucleotides, the CDR3 is TGTGCCAGCAGTGAGGGGAACAGGGACACTGAAGCTTTCTTT. This sequence encodes CASSEGNRDTEAFF.

The chain couples TRBV12-3 or TRBV12-4 to TRBJ2-7; 7 positions match TRBD1. This CDR3 spans 14 amino acids. V trimming: 6 bases; J trimming: 1 base; junction bases outside the gene matches: 6. The CDR3 nucleotides are TGTGCCAGCAGCGCTGACAGGGAGTCCTACGAGCAGTACTTC. This translates into CASSADRESYEQYF.

This clonotype was seen repeatedly, ten times or more. V is TRBV29-1 and J is TRBJ2-5; D is possibly TRBD1 (6 bases). CDR3 length: 11 residues. Germline CDR1 SQVTM, CDR2 ANQGSEA. The V end was cut by 4 bases, the J end by 5 bases, with 8 bases between. The CDR3: CSVGQAETQYF. In DNA, the CDR3 is TGCAGCGTTGGACAGGCGGAGACCCAGTACTTC. Supplemented by reference TRBV29-1 and TRBJ2-5, the full variable domain reads SAVISQKPSRDICQRGTSLTIQCQVDSQVTMMFWYRQQPGQSLTLIATANQGSEATYESGFVIDKFPISRPNLTFSTLTVSNMSPEDSSIYLCSVGQAETQYFGPGTRLLVL.

J is TRBJ1-2 and V is TRBV12-3 or TRBV12-4, with 7 positions matching TRBD1. Germline trimming cut 2 bases from V and 4 bases from J; bases unmatched to any gene: 7. This CDR3 is built from 15 residues. The CDR3 DNA reads TGTGCCAGCAGTTTAATTTACAGGGGAGCCTATGGCTACACCTTC. This encodes CASSLIYRGAYGYTF.

The gene calls are TRBV11-2 and TRBJ1-4, with 8 positions matching TRBD1. From germline, CDR1 is SGHAT and CDR2 FQNNGV. CDR3 length: 14 amino acids. V trimming: 5 bases; J trimming: 4 bases; junction bases outside the gene matches: 3. This chain's CDR3 is CASSGDRINEKLFF. The CDR3 bases are TGTGCCAGCAGCGGGGACAGGATTAATGAAAAACTGTTTTTT.

The chain joins TRBV20-1 to TRBJ1-2, with a weak D call TRBD1 (5 bases). This CDR3 has 13 residues. Trimming took 4 bases from V and 2 from J, leaving 11 bases between them. The germline CDR1 and CDR2 sequences are DFQATT and SNEGSKA (reference sequence). The CDR3 region has the DNA TGCAGTGCTAAACTGCCAGGGAACTATGGCTACACCTTC. It is translated as CSAKLPGNYGYTF.

A few counts support this clonotype. The V gene is TRBV10-3, the J gene TRBJ1-1; TRBD1 might be the D (6 bases). The CDR3 is 14 residues long. Deletions cut 10 bases from V and 3 bases from J, with 18 bases between. The germline CDR1 and CDR2 sequences are ENHRY and SYGVKD. The CDR3, as DNA: TGTGCCACGAGGATCAGGGGAGGGGACACTGAAGCTTTCTTT. Translating it yields CATRIRGGDTEAFF.

The V and J genes are TRBV6-6 and TRBJ2-7, with TRBD1 identical over 8 bases. Germline V gene data show CDR1 as MNHNY and CDR2 as SVGAGI (reference sequence). The CDR3 contains 11 residues. The CDR3 DNA reads as TGTGCGACCACAGGGGGATACGAGCAGTACTTC. Translating gives CATTGGYEQYF.

This clonotype occurred many times. This rearrangement joins TRBV12-3 or TRBV12-4 to TRBJ1-6, with a possible D match to TRBD1 (5 bases). This CDR3 is 14 amino acids long. The V and J ends lost 1 base and 10 bases respectively, with 11 bases between them. CDR3 in amino acids: CASSLDGGRSPLHF. The CDR3 nucleotides read TGTGCCAGCAGTTTAGATGGGGGAAGGTCACCCCTCCACTTT.

This clonotype was detected only a few times. The chain employs TRBV24-1 and TRBJ2-5, with a weak D call TRBD1 (5 bases). CDR3 length equals 14 residues. Germline V gives CDR1 KGHDR, CDR2 SFDVKD. Trimming shortened V by 4 bases and J by 4 bases, and 12 bases separated the two germline ends. CDR3 bases: TGTGCCACCAGTGACCCCGTGGGGCCAGAGACCCAGTACTTC. It yields the protein CATSDPVGPETQYF.

The chain carries TRBV12-3 or TRBV12-4 and TRBJ1-2, with TRBD1 matching 10 bases. V lost 4 bases, J lost 0 bases, and 14 bases stayed unmatched. The CDR3 runs 19 residues. The CDR3, as DNA: TGTGCCAGCAGTTCCCCTCCACAGACAGGGGGCATAGCTAACTATGGCTACACCTTC. Protein: CASSSPPQTGGIANYGYTF.

This clonotype was counted many times. This chain connects TRBV12-3 or TRBV12-4 to TRBJ2-1; D gene ambiguous. The CDR3 has 11 residues. V lost 3 bases, J lost 8 bases, and 5 bases lay in between. CDR3 protein: CASSFMDEQFF. As DNA, the CDR3 is TGTGCCAGCAGTTTCATGGATGAGCAGTTCTTC.

This clonotype has at least ten counts. This chain joins TRBV6-1 and TRBJ2-7; TRBD1 is a possible D gene (6 bases). The V gene lost 6 bases and the J gene lost 1 base, with 10 bases spanning the gap. Germline-derived CDR1 and CDR2 are MNHNS and SASEGT. The CDR3 is made up of 13 amino acids. CDR3 bases: TGTGCCAGCAGGCCGGACAGTTCCTACGAGCAGTACTTC. Protein product: CASRPDSSYEQYF.

This clonotype was detected only a few times. The genes are TRBV4-3 and TRBJ2-7; no firm D call. Germline CDR1 LGHNA, CDR2 YSLEER. V was cut by 4 bases and J by 0 bases, with 13 bases left in between. CDR3 length: 15 residues. The CDR3 region has the DNA TGCGCCAGCAGCCCCTTTGGCCATGCCTCCTACGAGCAGTACTTC. It codes for CASSPFGHASYEQYF.

The rearrangement links TRBV9 to TRBJ1-4, with no clear D. V was cut by 3 bases and J by 1 base, with 13 bases left in between. CDR3 size: 16 residues. Germline lookup yields CDR1 SGDLS and CDR2 YYNGEE. CDR3 nucleotide sequence: TGTGCCAGCAGCGAGAATCTGGGTGAAACTAATGAAAAACTGTTTTTT. The encoded protein is CASSENLGETNEKLFF.

This sequence joins TRBV20-1 and TRBJ1-4; tentative D call: TRBD1 (5 bases). V was cut by 3 bases and J by 7 bases, with 15 bases left in between. Germline V CDR1 and CDR2: DFQATT, SNEGSKA (reference sequence). This CDR3 has 14 residues. The CDR3 region is CSASGQGSGEKLFF. In DNA, the CDR3 is TGCAGTGCTAGCGGGCAGGGCAGCGGTGAAAAACTGTTTTTT.

This clonotype appeared many times. The genes are TRBV5-1 and TRBJ2-7; TRBD1 aligns across 9 bases. The CDR3 is made up of 15 amino acids. The trim removed 4 bases at V and 0 bases at J, leaving 5 bases unmatched. Germline loops: CDR1 SGHRS, CDR2 YFSETQ. In DNA, the CDR3 is TGCGCCAGCAGCCTCGGGACAGGGAGCTCCTACGAGCAGTACTTC. Its translation is CASSLGTGSSYEQYF. The full variable domain, with the rest looked up from reference TRBV5-1 and TRBJ2-7, is KAGVTQTPRYLIKTRGQQVTLSCSPISGHRSVSWYQQTPGQGLQFLFEYFSETQRNKGNFPGRFSGRQFSNSRSEMNVSTLELGDSALYLCASSLGTGSSYEQYFGPGTRLTVT.

This clonotype was counted only a few times. The chain links TRBV5-1 to TRBJ2-1; no reliable D call. V dropped 3 bases and J dropped 9 bases, with 10 bases sitting between them. Germline V gene lookup returns CDR1 SGHRS and CDR2 YFSETQ. CDR3 length: 12 residues. The CDR3: CASSSSSPEQFF. The DNA of the CDR3 is TGCGCCAGCAGCTCGTCGTCCCCTGAGCAGTTCTTC. The variable domain in full, with the rest retrieved from reference TRBV5-1 and TRBJ2-1, is KAGVTQTPRYLIKTRGQQVTLSCSPISGHRSVSWYQQTPGQGLQFLFEYFSETQRNKGNFPGRFSGRQFSNSRSEMNVSTLELGDSALYLCASSSSSPEQFFGPGTRLTVL.

This clonotype was seen repeatedly, ten times or more. The chain carries TRBV10-3 and TRBJ2-5; 8 positions agree with TRBD1. Germline trimming cut 10 bases from V and 0 bases from J; bases unmatched to any gene: 7. Germline CDR1 reads ENHRY; CDR2 reads SYGVKD. This CDR3 spans 14 amino acids. CDR3 coding DNA: TGTGCCACCAGCCGGGGACAGGACCAAGAGACCCAGTACTTC. It encodes CATSRGQDQETQYF.

This clonotype was seen more than once but under ten times. The chain recombines TRBV3-1 with TRBJ2-5; D remains unclear. Trimming left V 1 base short and J 9 bases short, with 9 bases between. Germline CDR1 LGHDT, CDR2 YNNKEL (reference sequence). The CDR3 sequence is 12 residues long. The CDR3 loop reads CASSQVPAPQYF. The CDR3 nucleotides are TGTGCCAGCAGCCAAGTTCCGGCCCCCCAGTACTTC.

This clonotype was seen a few times. This chain links TRBV6-2 or TRBV6-3 with TRBJ2-4, with D perhaps matching TRBD1 (7 bases). This CDR3 has 16 amino acids. V was cut by 7 bases and J by 1 base, with 17 bases left in between. The germline V gene has CDR1 MNHEY and CDR2 SVGEGT. CDR3 DNA sequence: TGTGCCAGCACCTGGACAGGAGGGTTGGCCAAAAACATTCAGTACTTC. The encoded protein is CASTWTGGLAKNIQYF.

This clonotype was detected a few times. The chain joins TRBV12-3 or TRBV12-4 to TRBJ1-1, with 7 bases lining up with TRBD1. V shed 1 base and J 5 bases; nucleotides not matched to a gene: 13. The CDR3 is 17 amino acids. CDR3 protein: CASSLDSQGGGWTEAFF. The CDR3 DNA reads TGTGCCAGCAGTTTAGACTCCCAGGGGGGGGGGTGGACTGAAGCTTTCTTT.

This chain joins TRBV3-1 and TRBJ2-7, with TRBD2 identical over 7 bases. Germline CDR1 LGHDT, CDR2 YNNKEL (reference sequence). Trimming at V came to 0 bases and at J to 0 bases, leaving 5 bases not matched to a gene. The CDR3 totals 16 residues. This CDR3 reads CASSQEGLRSSYEQYF. The DNA for the CDR3 is TGTGCCAGCAGCCAAGAGGGACTAAGGAGCTCCTACGAGCAGTACTTC.

This clonotype was observed a few times. This chain connects TRBV20-1 to TRBJ2-1; D is unclear. The CDR3 length is 15 residues. V dropped 5 bases and J dropped 2 bases, with 16 bases sitting between them. Germline V gene lookup returns CDR1 DFQATT and CDR2 SNEGSKA (reference sequence). The CDR3 DNA sequence: TGCAGTGCTCCGGATTCCGGTAGGACCTACAATGAGCAGTTCTTC. Residues: CSAPDSGRTYNEQFF.

This clonotype has more than one count but fewer than ten. The V and J genes are TRBV6-1 and TRBJ2-3; the D gene is possibly TRBD1 (6 bases). The V gene's germline CDR1 is MNHNS and CDR2 SASEGT. The CDR3 covers 15 residues. The germline V and J ends were trimmed by 7 bases and 0 bases, with 14 bases remaining between them. The CDR3 nucleotides are TGTGCCAGCACCAGTGGGGACACGAGCACAGATACGCAGTATTTT. Amino acids: CASTSGDTSTDTQYF.

This clonotype was counted only a few times. The J gene is TRBJ2-2, the V gene TRBV20-1, with TRBD2 matching 7 bases. CDR3 size: 14 residues. Looked up from germline, CDR1 is DFQATT and CDR2 is SNEGSKA (reference sequence). V shed 1 base, J shed 2 bases, and the junction held 1 base outside the gene matches. The CDR3 region is CSARGGSNTGELFF. CDR3 nucleotides: TGCAGTGCTAGAGGCGGGAGCAACACCGGGGAGCTGTTTTTT.

The chain combines TRBV20-1 with TRBJ2-7; maybe TRBD1 (6 bases). Per the germline V gene, CDR1 is DFQATT and CDR2 is SNEGSKA (reference sequence). The germline V and J ends were trimmed by 3 bases and 5 bases, with 20 bases remaining between them. The CDR3 has 15 residues. The CDR3 DNA reads as TGCAGTGCTAGTAACATAGGGTCAGGGGTCCACGAGCAGTACTTC. Translated, it gives CSASNIGSGVHEQYF.

CDR3 sequence (DNA): TGTGCCAGCAGCTTAGTGGGTCGAGGGTCTAATGAAAAACTGTTTTTT. It yields the protein CASSLVGRGSNEKLFF. The gene calls are TRBV7-8 and TRBJ1-4; D gene uncertain. CDR1 SGHVS and CDR2 FQNEAQ come from the germline V gene. The CDR3 is 16 amino acids. V was trimmed by 1 base and J by 3 bases, leaving 12 bases between them.

The chain couples TRBV6-2 or TRBV6-3 to TRBJ2-7, with 14 bases identical to TRBD2. This CDR3 comprises 15 residues. CDR1 and CDR2 from the germline V gene are MNHEY and SVGEGT. The ends lost 9 bases at V and 5 bases at J; junction bases unmatched: 9. The CDR3: CASKTSGRAVDEQYF. CDR3 DNA: TGTGCCAGTAAGACTAGCGGGAGGGCCGTGGACGAGCAGTACTTC.

This clonotype has only a few counts. The chain couples TRBV20-1 to TRBJ1-5, with a possible D match to TRBD1 (5 bases). Trimming removed 0 bases at V and 1 base at J, with 10 bases between. CDR1 is DFQATT and CDR2 is SNEGSKA in the germline V gene (reference sequence). This CDR3 spans 15 amino acids. CDR3 sequence reads: CSARDREGSNQPQHF. The CDR3 DNA is TGCAGTGCTAGAGACAGGGAAGGGAGCAATCAGCCCCAGCATTTT.